This is a list of T cell receptor beta chains from one sample in a study of T-cell memory formation after mild COVID-19. One entry per CDR3 protein results from TCRdb running MiXCR on the 5' RACE reads. The table has fewer than 700,000 distinct CDR3 sequences, 15% to 20% seen once. The sample comprised PBMCs or a T cell subset sorted from them (not recorded which). All receptors come from an adult woman who had mild COVID-19 (a few samples of this study predate the infection). Cell type and time point are not known. CDR3s include the opening cysteine and the closing phenylalanine or tryptophan. D genes are given only for firm matches. Rows give clone size only sometimes, using once, few, many, or a class for an expanded clone.

CDR3 protein: CASSLSGGTGEAFF
CDR3 DNA: TGTGCCAGCAGCTTAAGCGGTGGAACCGGTGAAGCTTTCTTT
V gene: TRBV7-9
D gene: .
clone size: many
J gene: TRBJ1-1

CDR3 protein: CSVTHSGQGTYEQYF
CDR3 DNA: TGCAGCGTTACCCATTCGGGACAGGGGACCTACGAGCAGTACTTC
V gene: TRBV29-1
D gene: TRBD1
clone size: few
J gene: TRBJ2-7

CDR3 protein: CASSLVWGVEEQYF
CDR3 DNA: TGTGCCAGCAGCTTAGTTTGGGGTGTGGAAGAGCAGTACTTC
V gene: TRBV7-9
D gene: .
clone size: few
J gene: TRBJ2-7

CDR3 protein: CASSAQGVLAGGGNEQFF
CDR3 DNA: TGTGCCAGCAGCGCCCAGGGGGTTTTAGCGGGAGGAGGCAATGAGCAGTTCTTC
V gene: TRBV2
D gene: TRBD2
clone size: .
J gene: TRBJ2-1

CDR3 protein: CASSQEGTGPLTGANVLTF
CDR3 DNA: TGTGCCAGCAGCCAAGAAGGGACAGGGCCACTAACTGGGGCCAACGTCCTGACTTTC
V gene: TRBV14
D gene: TRBD1
clone size: few
J gene: TRBJ2-6

CDR3 protein: CASSFGTRAYEQYF
CDR3 DNA: TGCGCCAGCAGCTTCGGGACAAGAGCTTACGAGCAGTACTTC
V gene: TRBV5-1
D gene: .
clone size: .
J gene: TRBJ2-7

CDR3 protein: CAIREPLLNEQFF
CDR3 DNA: TGTGCCATCAGAGAGCCTCTACTTAATGAGCAGTTCTTC
V gene: TRBV10-3
D gene: .
clone size: few
J gene: TRBJ2-1

CDR3 protein: CASSEGGSEQFF
CDR3 DNA: TGTGCCAGCAGTGAAGGAGGGAGTGAGCAGTTCTTC
V gene: TRBV25-1
D gene: .
clone size: .
J gene: TRBJ2-1

CDR3 protein: CASSQDRNSGTSASYNEQFF
CDR3 DNA: TGCGCCAGCAGCCAAGATAGGAACTCCGGGACTAGCGCGTCCTACAATGAGCAGTTCTTC
V gene: TRBV4-1
D gene: TRBD2
clone size: few
J gene: TRBJ2-1

CDR3 protein: CASSDGPVERTDTQYF
CDR3 DNA: TGTGCCAGCAGTGACGGGCCGGTCGAGAGGACAGATACGCAGTATTTT
V gene: TRBV2
D gene: .
clone size: few
J gene: TRBJ2-3

CDR3 protein: CASSITNNEQFF
CDR3 DNA: TGTGCCAGTAGTATAACCAACAATGAGCAGTTCTTC
V gene: TRBV19
D gene: .
clone size: few
J gene: TRBJ2-1

CDR3 protein: CSVEGGSRTSEGYNEQFF
CDR3 DNA: TGCAGCGTTGAAGGAGGATCCCGGACTAGCGAGGGCTACAATGAGCAGTTCTTC
V gene: TRBV29-1
D gene: TRBD2
clone size: few
J gene: TRBJ2-1

CDR3 protein: CASSPGPGEQFF
CDR3 DNA: TGTGCCAGCAGCCCGGGACCCGGTGAGCAGTTCTTC
V gene: TRBV7-9
D gene: .
clone size: .
J gene: TRBJ2-1

CDR3 protein: CASSLAAGGPPVLGGDEQFF
CDR3 DNA: TGCGCCAGCAGCTTGGCCGCGGGGGGGCCACCCGTTCTCGGCGGTGATGAGCAGTTCTTC
V gene: TRBV5-1
D gene: TRBD2
clone size: .
J gene: TRBJ2-1

CDR3 protein: CSARDDRTGNTIYF
CDR3 DNA: TGCAGTGCTAGAGATGACCGGACAGGAAACACCATATATTTT
V gene: TRBV20-1
D gene: .
clone size: .
J gene: TRBJ1-3

CDR3 protein: CASCPRGPKEKLFF
CDR3 DNA: TGTGCCAGCTGCCCCAGGGGCCCGAAGGAAAAACTGTTTTTT
V gene: TRBV27
D gene: .
clone size: .
J gene: TRBJ1-4

CDR3 protein: CASSDGLADPSTDTQYF
CDR3 DNA: TGTGCCAGCAGTGACGGACTAGCGGATCCTAGCACAGATACGCAGTATTTT
V gene: TRBV6-1
D gene: TRBD2
clone size: .
J gene: TRBJ2-3

CDR3 protein: CASSGLAGPSQYF
CDR3 DNA: TGTGCCAGCAGCGGACTAGCGGGGCCGTCGCAGTACTTC
V gene: TRBV2
D gene: TRBD2
clone size: .
J gene: TRBJ2-7

CDR3 protein: CASSLARITDTQYF
CDR3 DNA: TGTGCCAGCAGCTTAGCGCGGATCACAGATACGCAGTATTTT
V gene: TRBV7-2
D gene: .
clone size: many
J gene: TRBJ2-3